The 10 T cell receptor beta chains below were found in one sample sequenced in a study of T cell clonality in common variable immunodeficiency. Profiling relied on immunoSEQ multiplex PCR, and the TCRdb table lists in-frame clones only, not all of them. This sample has approximately 44,000 clones, each found more than once. The sequenced sample consisted of peripheral blood mononuclear cells. Source of these receptors: a person between 18 and 75 years old in good health.

In its sample, this clone was seen many times. The CDR3 end falls 3 residues outside the read, so it is completed with the germline J gene. This sequence joins TRBV7-8 and TRBJ1-4; 8 bases align to TRBD1. The CDR3 loop spans 16 amino acids. In germline, CDR1 is SGHVS, CDR2 FQNEAQ. V shed 3 bases and J 8 bases; nucleotides not matched to a gene: 11. The sequenced part of the CDR3 DNA is TGTGCCAGCAGCTTCTATGTGGACAGGGAGGACGAAAAA. Its protein is CASSFYVDREDEK. The CDR3, in full, reads CASSFYVDREDEKLFF.

This clone showed up many times. The read ends 3 residues shy of where the CDR3 ends; the end is completed using the germline J gene. The chain is built from TRBV20-1 and TRBJ2-5; 9 bases are shared with TRBD2. This CDR3 spans 14 amino acids. V was clipped by 1 base and J by 4 bases; unmatched bases: 4. Germline V CDR1 and CDR2: DFQATT, SNEGSKA (reference sequence). The sequenced CDR3 bases are TGCAGTGCTAGAGTTAGCGGGGGTGCAGAGACC. The encoded protein is CSARVSGGAET. The full CDR3 protein is CSARVSGGAETQYF.

This clone was counted ten times or more. The read terminates 3 residues before the CDR3 end, so the remaining end is supplied by the germline J gene. The gene calls are TRBV9 and TRBJ2-7; TRBD2 matches 8 bases. V was clipped by 0 bases and J by 6 bases; unmatched bases: 11. The germline V gene has CDR1 SGDLS and CDR2 YYNGEE. The CDR3 contains 16 residues. The sequenced CDR3 bases are TGTGCCAGCAGCGTAGACCCGGGACTAGAACTCGGCGAG. Amino acid sequence: CASSVDPGLELGE. The whole CDR3 region reads CASSVDPGLELGEQYF.

This clone was recorded many times. The sequenced fragment ends 3 residues before the CDR3 boundary, so the rest is inferred from the germline J gene. The chain couples TRBV5-1 to TRBJ1-1; 7 bases align to TRBD1. The J segment lost 5 bases and the V segment lost 4 bases, leaving 8 bases of the junction unmatched. The CDR3 length is 14 residues. Per germline, CDR1 SGHRS and CDR2 YFSETQ. CDR3 sequence reads: CASSPQLQGTEAFF. Incomplete CDR3 DNA: TGCGCCAGCAGCCCCCAGTTACAGGGGACTGAA.

In its sample, this clone was seen many times. With the read ending 3 residues before the CDR3 end, the germline J gene is used to fill in that end. The V and J genes are TRBV19 and TRBJ2-5, with 13 nucleotides matching TRBD2. CDR1 is LNHDA and CDR2 is SQIVND in the germline V gene (reference sequence). Unmatched junction bases numbered 9, after V lost 5 bases and J lost 6 bases. CDR3 length: 16 residues. The sequenced CDR3 bases are TGTGCCAGTAGTCCGAAACTAGCGGGAGGGCCCAAGACC. It codes for CASSPKLAGGPKT. Given in full, the CDR3 is CASSPKLAGGPKTQYF.

This clone was picked up a small number of times. The CDR3 goes on 3 residues after the read ends, and that part is filled in from the germline J gene. The chain carries TRBV6-2 or TRBV6-3 and TRBJ2-2; the match to TRBD1 covers 9 bases. The CDR3 has 16 amino acids. Germline V gene sequence: CDR1 MNHEY, CDR2 SVGEGT. CDR3: CASSGQGRGTNEKLFF. The DNA read from the CDR3 is TGTGCCAGCAGCGGACAGGGGCGAGGAACTAATGAAAAG.

This clone was detected ten times or more. The sequence runs out 3 residues before the end of the CDR3; the remainder is reconstructed from the germline J gene. V and J are TRBV5-1 and TRBJ2-2, with D perhaps matching TRBD1 (6 bases). Germline V gene data show CDR1 as SGHRS and CDR2 as YFSETQ. The CDR3 runs to 15 residues. The V end lost 4 bases, the J end lost 6 bases, and 16 bases lay between the germline ends. This chain's CDR3 is CASSVQGYSPGELFF. The sequenced part of the CDR3 DNA is TGCGCCAGCAGCGTACAGGGTTACAGCCCCGGGGAG.

This clone was recorded many times. The sequence runs out 3 residues before the end of the CDR3; the remainder is reconstructed from the germline J gene. This chain connects TRBV20-1 to TRBJ2-1; TRBD2 aligns across 7 bases. The CDR3 is made up of 16 amino acids. Germline V gene sequence: CDR1 DFQATT, CDR2 SNEGSKA (reference sequence). The trim removed 2 bases at V and 8 bases at J, leaving 15 bases unmatched. Incomplete CDR3 DNA: TGCAGTGCTAGAAACCCGAGGGGCGGGGGATTGTATGAG. Residues: CSARNPRGGGLYE. The whole CDR3 protein reads CSARNPRGGGLYEQFF.

The table lists this clone with many counts. The CDR3 end is not reached by the read, which stops 3 residues before it; the germline J gene fills it in. The V and J genes are TRBV30 and TRBJ2-5; TRBD1 might be the D (6 bases). Trimming cost V 5 bases and J 4 bases, with 11 bases left between them. This CDR3 has 12 amino acids. In germline, CDR1 is GTSNPN, CDR2 SVGIG (reference sequence). CDR3 sequence: CAWEQGSETQYF. The CDR3 bases that were read are TGTGCCTGGGAACAGGGTTCAGAGACC.

This clone has at least ten counts. Read data end 3 residues before the CDR3 end; the end is taken from the germline J gene. The chain carries TRBV5-1 and TRBJ2-3, with 11 bases that match TRBD2. Per the germline V gene, CDR1 is SGHRS and CDR2 is YFSETQ. The CDR3 covers 18 residues. V shed 0 bases and J 0 bases; nucleotides not matched to a gene: 6. The CDR3 region is CASSLDSGRAPSTDTQYF. CDR3 DNA, as far as it was read: TGCGCCAGCAGCTTGGATAGCGGGAGGGCCCCAAGCACAGATACG.